Each of the 18 T cell receptor beta chains below was sequenced from the same sample in a study of shared clonotypes between healthy human individuals. The repertoire was sequenced with immunoSEQ multiplex PCR; TCRdb's copy has only in-frame clones and lacks some. The table shows around 700,000 clones, with about three quarters occurring only once. Material for sequencing was memory CD4+ T cells sorted from blood. Subset: CD45RA-negative fraction. Source of these receptors: a woman aged 25 to 39 in good health.

V and J are TRBV4-1 and TRBJ2-7; 12 bases align to TRBD1. CDR3 length: 15 residues. Trimming removed 6 bases from V and 4 bases from J; junction bases left unmatched: 7. Germline V gene sequence: CDR1 MGHRA, CDR2 YSYEKL. Here the CDR3 DNA reads TGCGCCAGCAGGGAACAGGGACAGGGGGCTTACGAGCAGTACTTC. It is translated as CASREQGQGAYEQYF.

The chain carries TRBV6-6 and TRBJ2-1; 7 bases map to TRBD2. The V and J ends lost 0 bases and 2 bases, in that order; junction bases with no gene match: 4. The CDR3 is made up of 16 amino acids. Germline CDR1 reads MNHNY; CDR2 reads SVGAGI (reference sequence). The CDR3 region is CASSYSNRGAYNEQFF. DNA for the CDR3: TGTGCCAGCAGTTACTCGAATCGGGGGGCCTACAATGAGCAGTTCTTC.

The rearrangement links TRBV11-2 to TRBJ1-2; D uncertain. The CDR3 length is 13 residues. V was trimmed by 0 bases and J by 3 bases, leaving 5 bases between them. Germline CDR1 and CDR2: SGHAT and FQNNGV. DNA of the CDR3: TGTGCCAGCAGCTTAGACTCGGACTATGGCTACACCTTC. This sequence encodes CASSLDSDYGYTF.

V gene TRBV7-2 combines with J gene TRBJ1-4, with a weak D call TRBD1 (6 bases). CDR1 is SGHTA, CDR2 FQGNSA, per germline. The length of the CDR3 is 16 residues. V shed 3 bases and J shed 3 bases, with 14 bases lying between them. Here the CDR3 DNA reads TGTGCCAGCAGCTTTTTGATCGGACAGCCTAATGAAAAACTGTTTTTT. The encoded protein is CASSFLIGQPNEKLFF.

The V call is TRBV30, the J call TRBJ1-3; 9 bases map to TRBD1. J gave up 2 bases and V 5 bases, and 10 bases lay outside the gene matches. CDR1 GTSNPN and CDR2 SVGIG come from the germline V gene (reference sequence). The CDR3 is made up of 16 amino acids. CDR3 sequence: CAWSRARQGAGNTIYF. In nucleotides, the CDR3 is TGTGCCTGGTCCCGGGCCCGACAGGGGGCTGGAAACACCATATATTTT. Using reference TRBV30 and TRBJ1-3 for the parts outside the CDR3, the full variable domain is SQTIHQWPATLVQPVGSPLSLECTVEGTSNPNLYWYRQAAGRGLQLLFYSVGIGQISSEVPQNLSASRPQDRQFILSSKKLLLSDSGFYLCAWSRARQGAGNTIYFGEGSWLTVV.

The chain couples TRBV5-1 to TRBJ1-4; a possible D gene is TRBD1 (5 bases). Germline CDR1 and CDR2: SGHRS and YFSETQ. This CDR3 has 14 residues. Trimming shortened V by 5 bases and J by 2 bases, and 10 bases separated the two germline ends. The CDR3 nucleotides are TGCGCCAGCAGACCCGACAGCACTAATGAAAAACTGTTTTTT. Translating gives CASRPDSTNEKLFF.

The genes are TRBV9 and TRBJ1-6; 8 nucleotides match TRBD1. The V and J ends lost 0 bases and 9 bases, in that order; junction bases with no gene match: 2. This CDR3 spans 14 amino acids. Germline V gives CDR1 SGDLS, CDR2 YYNGEE. The CDR3 sequence: CASSVAGGSSPLHF. The CDR3, as DNA: TGTGCCAGCAGCGTAGCAGGGGGCAGTTCACCCCTCCACTTT.

The chain recombines TRBV11-3 with TRBJ1-1; D remains ambiguous. V shed 2 bases and J shed 1 base, with 5 bases lying between them. Germline CDR1 SGHNT, CDR2 YENEEA. The CDR3 is 13 amino acids. The CDR3 is CASSLQQNTEAFF. In DNA, the CDR3 is TGTGCCAGCAGCTTACAACAGAACACTGAAGCTTTCTTT.

The chain couples TRBV6-4 to TRBJ1-1; 10 bases are shared with TRBD1. The CDR3 runs to 15 residues. V gave up 4 bases and J gave up 5 bases; unmatched junction bases: 7. CDR1 and CDR2 (germline): MRHNA, SNTAGT. The CDR3: CASSGSTGGRTEAFF. The CDR3 nucleotides read TGTGCCAGCAGTGGCTCGACAGGGGGCCGGACTGAAGCTTTCTTT.

The chain joins TRBV20-1 to TRBJ2-6; unclear D gene. The germline gives CDR1 DFQATT, CDR2 SNEGSKA (reference sequence). The CDR3 spans 10 residues. The CDR3 loop is CSIGANVLTF. The DNA of the CDR3 is TGCAGCATCGGGGCCAACGTCCTGACTTTC.

The table lists this clone with a few counts. The chain has TRBV27 and TRBJ1-5, with 8 nucleotides matching TRBD1. V lost 6 bases, J lost 5 bases, and 6 bases stayed unmatched. The CDR3 has 14 amino acids. The germline V gene encodes CDR1 MNHEY and CDR2 SMNVEV (reference sequence). The CDR3 bases are TGTGCCAGCAGGACCACAGGGGGGCATCAGCCCCAGCATTTT. Protein product: CASRTTGGHQPQHF.

V gene TRBV18 combines with J gene TRBJ2-3; the D gene is possibly TRBD1 (5 bases). The V and J ends lost 1 base and 2 bases respectively, with 13 bases between them. This CDR3 is built from 16 residues. The germline V gene encodes CDR1 KGHSH and CDR2 LQKENI. The CDR3 DNA sequence: TGTGCCAGCTCACCACTGGGAACAGGAGACACAGATACGCAGTATTTT. Translation: CASSPLGTGDTDTQYF.

This clone was seen more than once but under ten times. This CDR3 is also generated by other DNA sequences in the sample. J is TRBJ2-7 and V is TRBV5-1; tentatively, D is TRBD1 or TRBD2 (6 bases each). V gave up 0 bases and J gave up 2 bases, with 12 bases separating them. The CDR3 runs 15 residues. CDR1 is SGHRS and CDR2 is YFSETQ in the germline V gene. The CDR3 region has the DNA TGCGCCAGCAGCTTGGAACCAGGGGAGGCCTACGAGCAGTACTTC. Its protein is CASSLEPGEAYEQYF.

The chain uses TRBV27 and TRBJ2-2; a possible D gene is TRBD2 (6 bases). This CDR3 region has 19 residues. The V end was cut by 6 bases, the J end by 7 bases, with 30 bases between. The V gene's germline CDR1 is MNHEY and CDR2 SMNVEV (reference sequence). The CDR3: CASSLYTPSGTGRGGELFF. In DNA, the CDR3 is TGTGCCAGCAGCCTTTATACCCCCTCCGGGACCGGGCGGGGCGGGGAGCTGTTTTTT.

The chain combines TRBV5-6 with TRBJ2-7; 8 bases agree with TRBD1. This CDR3 contains 16 residues. The J segment lost 3 bases and the V segment lost 4 bases, leaving 12 bases of the junction unmatched. The germline V gene encodes CDR1 SGHDT and CDR2 YYEEEE. CDR3 nucleotides: TGTGCCAGCAGCCGGTGGGGACGGACAGGGAACTACGAGCAGTACTTC. This translates into CASSRWGRTGNYEQYF.

This chain uses TRBV27 with TRBJ2-2; D remains unclear. V lost 7 bases and J 8 bases, leaving 20 bases between the germline ends. The CDR3 length is 15 residues. CDR1 and CDR2 from the germline V gene are MNHEY and SMNVEV (reference sequence). CDR3 sequence: CASTPHPGRRGELFF. CDR3 coding DNA: TGTGCCAGCACACCCCACCCCGGACGGAGAGGGGAGCTGTTTTTT.

On this clone itself: The same CDR3 is also encoded by other DNA sequences in this sample. CDR3 sequence reads: CAWSVAGNQPQHF. The CDR3 nucleotides read TGTGCCTGGAGTGTAGCCGGAAATCAGCCCCAGCATTTT. V gene TRBV30 combines with J gene TRBJ1-5; D uncertain. The CDR3 consists of 13 residues. Germline lookup yields CDR1 GTSNPN and CDR2 SVGIG (reference sequence). V was clipped by 0 bases and J by 4 bases, with 7 bases between them.

Remarks on this clone: Additional DNA sequences in this sample encode the identical CDR3. The rearrangement joins TRBV2 to TRBJ2-7, with TRBD1 matching over 11 bases. The V gene end was trimmed by 4 bases and the J gene end by 5 bases; junction bases not matched to a gene: 7. The CDR3 runs 15 residues. Germline V gene sequence: CDR1 SNHLY, CDR2 FYNNEI. CDR3 in amino acids: CASSGSDRGLDEQYF. The CDR3 DNA sequence: TGTGCCAGCAGTGGATCGGACAGGGGGCTTGACGAGCAGTACTTC.